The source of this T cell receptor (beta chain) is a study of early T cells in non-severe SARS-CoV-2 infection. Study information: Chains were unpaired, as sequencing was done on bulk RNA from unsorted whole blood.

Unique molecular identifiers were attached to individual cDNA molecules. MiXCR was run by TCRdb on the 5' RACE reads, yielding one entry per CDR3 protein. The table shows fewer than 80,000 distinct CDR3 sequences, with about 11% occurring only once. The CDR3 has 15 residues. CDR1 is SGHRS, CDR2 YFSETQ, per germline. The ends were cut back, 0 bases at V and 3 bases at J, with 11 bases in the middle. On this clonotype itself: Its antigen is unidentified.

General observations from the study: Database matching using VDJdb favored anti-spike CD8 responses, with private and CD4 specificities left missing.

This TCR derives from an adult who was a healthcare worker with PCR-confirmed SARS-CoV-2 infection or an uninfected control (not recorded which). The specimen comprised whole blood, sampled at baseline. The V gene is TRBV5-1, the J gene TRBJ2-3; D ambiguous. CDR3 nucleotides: TGCGCCAGCAGCTTGGAGGCGAGCAGGACAGATACGCAGTATTTT. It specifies CASSLEASRTDTQYF.